This T cell receptor beta chain was identified during a study of blood T cell repertoires in COVID-19. The CDR3 is 19 residues long. With V trimmed by 5 bases and J by 2 bases, 13 bases remained unmatched. Looked up from germline, CDR1 is SNHLY and CDR2 is FYNNEI. The data were produced by immunoSEQ multiplex PCR, yet TCRdb's version contains in-frame clones alone and is incomplete. The data contain 200,000 or so clones, more than 85% of them singletons. Sequencing was performed on peripheral blood. This TCR was recovered from a man in his sixties with acute or convalescent COVID-19. V usage is TRBV2 and J usage is TRBJ2-5; 14 bases match TRBD2. For the CDR3, the DNA is TGTGCCAGCAGTCCCCGGGGGACTAGCGGGGGAGGTATACAAGAGACCCAGTACTTC. Encoded protein: CASSPRGTSGGGIQETQYF.